The entry that follows covers one T cell receptor (beta chain) sequence. This record comes from a study of control samples from healthy donors and cancer patients. The table came from immunoSEQ multiplex PCR; TCRdb's copy has only in-frame clones and leaves some out. This sample yields under 110,000 clones, of which around 88% are seen a single time; over 6.5% belongs to the top ten. This CDR3 comprises 19 residues. The germline V gene has CDR1 MGHRA and CDR2 YSYEKL. Between the trimmed V and J ends, which lost 0 bases and 1 base, there was a span of 18 bases. The gene calls are TRBV4-1 and TRBJ2-2, with TRBD2 as a possible D gene (6 bases). The sample consisted of blood. The sequence derives from a man aged 25 to 40 in good health. CDR3 in DNA: TGCGCCAGCAGCCAAGATCGACGGGGGAGACTACAGAACACCGGGGAGCTGTTTTTT. This translates into CASSQDRRGRLQNTGELFF.